The clone carrying this T cell receptor beta chain was picked up one time. Its antigen is undetermined. There are 15 residues in the CDR3. V dropped 1 base and J dropped 8 bases, with 20 bases sitting between them. Germline lookup yields CDR1 GTSNPN and CDR2 SVGIG (reference sequence). Generated by immunoSEQ multiplex PCR, the TCRdb table keeps only in-frame clones and is missing some. The sample lists tens of thousands of clones, roughly 87% seen once, with under 2% in the top ten. These data come from a study of siplizumab effects on memory and regulatory T cells. Notes on the study in general: Proliferating siplizumab-culture Treg suppressive function went unconfirmed. Where siplizumab was present, mappable alloreactive CD4+ clones averaged around 70% Treg-derived, compared with more than 25% in controls. The mapping of alloreactive clones to unstimulated subsets covered only a minor fraction of them.

The gene calls are TRBV30 and TRBJ1-2; D unclear. The sequenced material came from Tregs sorted from blood. This sequence was found in a human donor in good health. CDR3 in amino acids: CAWSGSSFVKMGYTF. CDR3 nucleotide sequence: TGTGCCTGGAGTGGAAGCAGTTTCGTAAAGATGGGCTACACCTTC.